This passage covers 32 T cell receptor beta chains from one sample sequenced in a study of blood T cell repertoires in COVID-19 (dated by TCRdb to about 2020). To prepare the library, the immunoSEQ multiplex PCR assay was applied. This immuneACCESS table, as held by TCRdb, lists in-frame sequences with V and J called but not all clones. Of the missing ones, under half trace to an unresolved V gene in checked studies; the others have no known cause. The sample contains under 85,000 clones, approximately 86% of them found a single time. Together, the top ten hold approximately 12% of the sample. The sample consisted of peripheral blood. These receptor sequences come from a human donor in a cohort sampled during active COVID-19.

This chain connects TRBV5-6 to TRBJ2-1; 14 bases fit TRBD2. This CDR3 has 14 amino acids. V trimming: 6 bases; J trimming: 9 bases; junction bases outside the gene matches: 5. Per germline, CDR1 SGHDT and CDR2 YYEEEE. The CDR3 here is CASTGLAGGSEQFF. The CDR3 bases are TGTGCCAGCACCGGACTAGCGGGGGGAAGTGAGCAGTTCTTC.

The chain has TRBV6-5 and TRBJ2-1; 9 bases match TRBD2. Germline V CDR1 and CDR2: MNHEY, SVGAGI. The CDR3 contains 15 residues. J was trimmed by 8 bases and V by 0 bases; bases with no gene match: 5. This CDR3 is CASSYSWTSDHEQFF. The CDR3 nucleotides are TGTGCCAGCAGTTACTCGTGGACTAGCGACCATGAGCAGTTCTTC.

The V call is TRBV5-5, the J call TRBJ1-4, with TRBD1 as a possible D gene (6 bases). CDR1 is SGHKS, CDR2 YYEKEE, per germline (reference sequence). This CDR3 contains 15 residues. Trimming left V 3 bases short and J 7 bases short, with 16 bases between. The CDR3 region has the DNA TGTGCCAGCAGCTGGGGGGGGGCGGGGAGTGAAAAACTGTTTTTT. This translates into CASSWGGAGSEKLFF. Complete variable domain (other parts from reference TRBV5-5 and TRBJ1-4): DAGVTQSPTHLIKTRGQQVTLRCSPISGHKSVSWYQQVLGQGPQFIFQYYEKEERGRGNFPDRFSARQFPNYSSELNVNALLLGDSALYLCASSWGGAGSEKLFFGSGTQLSVL.

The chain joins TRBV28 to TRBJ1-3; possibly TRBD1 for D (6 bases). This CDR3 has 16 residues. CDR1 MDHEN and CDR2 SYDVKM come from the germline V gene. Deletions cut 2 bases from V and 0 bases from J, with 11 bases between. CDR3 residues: CASSLPGQSSGNTIYF. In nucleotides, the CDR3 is TGTGCCAGCAGTTTACCCGGACAGAGCTCTGGAAACACCATATATTTT.

The CDR3 region has the DNA TGTGCCAGTAGTGTACAGGTTAACTATGGCTACACCTTC. Protein sequence: CASSVQVNYGYTF. The chain uses TRBV19 and TRBJ1-2; perhaps TRBD1 as D (5 bases). The CDR3 length is 13 residues. V shed 5 bases and J shed 1 base, with 8 bases lying between them. The germline CDR1 and CDR2 sequences are LNHDA and SQIVND (reference sequence).

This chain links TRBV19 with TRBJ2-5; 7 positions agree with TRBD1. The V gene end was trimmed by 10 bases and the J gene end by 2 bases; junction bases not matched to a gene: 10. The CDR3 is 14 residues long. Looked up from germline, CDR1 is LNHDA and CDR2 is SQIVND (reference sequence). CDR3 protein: CATRDRLYQETQYF. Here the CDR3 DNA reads TGTGCCACCCGGGACAGACTTTATCAAGAGACCCAGTACTTC.

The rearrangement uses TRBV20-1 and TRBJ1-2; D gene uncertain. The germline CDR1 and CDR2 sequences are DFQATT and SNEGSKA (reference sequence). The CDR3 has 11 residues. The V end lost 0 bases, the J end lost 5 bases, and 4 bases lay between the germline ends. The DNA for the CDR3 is TGCAGTGCTAGAGACAAATATGGCTACACCTTC. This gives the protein CSARDKYGYTF.

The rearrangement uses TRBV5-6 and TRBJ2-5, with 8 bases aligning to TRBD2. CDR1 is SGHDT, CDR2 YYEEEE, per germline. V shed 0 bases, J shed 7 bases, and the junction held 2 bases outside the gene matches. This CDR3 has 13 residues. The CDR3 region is CASSLAGGPTQYF. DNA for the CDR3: TGTGCCAGCAGCTTGGCGGGGGGGCCGACCCAGTACTTC.

CDR3 nucleotide sequence: TGTGCCACAACGGGGGTCGGCACAAACTATGGCTACACCTTC. It codes for CATTGVGTNYGYTF. V usage is TRBV6-5 and J usage is TRBJ1-2; perhaps TRBD1 as D (5 bases). Germline V gene lookup returns CDR1 MNHEY and CDR2 SVGAGI. The ends were cut back, 10 bases at V and 2 bases at J, with 17 bases in the middle. The CDR3 covers 14 residues.

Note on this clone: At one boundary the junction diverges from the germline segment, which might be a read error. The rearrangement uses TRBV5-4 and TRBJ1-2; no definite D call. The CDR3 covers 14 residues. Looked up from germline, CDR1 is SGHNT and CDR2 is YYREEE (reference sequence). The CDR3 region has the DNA TGTGCCAGCAGTTTGGCTCGTGAGGATAATGGCTACACCTTC. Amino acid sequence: CASSLAREDNGYTF.

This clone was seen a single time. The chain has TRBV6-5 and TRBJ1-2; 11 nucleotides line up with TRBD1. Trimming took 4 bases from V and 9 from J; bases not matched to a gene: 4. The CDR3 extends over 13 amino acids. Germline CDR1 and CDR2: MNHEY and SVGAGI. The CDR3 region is CASSSGQGASYTF. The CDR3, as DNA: TGTGCCAGCAGTTCCGGACAGGGGGCGAGCTACACCTTC.

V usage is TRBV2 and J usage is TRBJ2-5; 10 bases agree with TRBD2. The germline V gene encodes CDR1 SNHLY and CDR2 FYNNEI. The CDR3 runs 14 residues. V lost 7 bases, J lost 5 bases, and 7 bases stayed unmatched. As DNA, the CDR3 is TGTGCCAGCAATAAGCGGGGGGGCCGGGAGACCCAGTACTTC. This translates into CASNKRGGRETQYF.

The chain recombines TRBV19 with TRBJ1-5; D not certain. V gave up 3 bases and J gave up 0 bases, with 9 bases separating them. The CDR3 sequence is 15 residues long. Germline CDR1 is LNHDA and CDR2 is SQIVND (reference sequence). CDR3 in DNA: TGTGCCAGTAGTATGGGCAGATCTAGCAATCAGCCCCAGCATTTT. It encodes CASSMGRSSNQPQHF.

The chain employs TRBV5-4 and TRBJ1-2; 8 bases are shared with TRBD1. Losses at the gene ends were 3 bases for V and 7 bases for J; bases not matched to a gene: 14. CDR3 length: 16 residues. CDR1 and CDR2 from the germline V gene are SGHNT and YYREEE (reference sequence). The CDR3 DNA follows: TGTGCCAGCAGCTCCAAGACAGGGGAAAGGAGTAGTGGCTACACCTTC. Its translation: CASSSKTGERSSGYTF.

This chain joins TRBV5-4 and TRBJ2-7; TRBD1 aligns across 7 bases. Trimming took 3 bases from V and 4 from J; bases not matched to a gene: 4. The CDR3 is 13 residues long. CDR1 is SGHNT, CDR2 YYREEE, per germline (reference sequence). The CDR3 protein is CASSWDRLYEQYF. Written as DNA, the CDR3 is TGTGCCAGCAGCTGGGACAGACTGTACGAGCAGTACTTC.

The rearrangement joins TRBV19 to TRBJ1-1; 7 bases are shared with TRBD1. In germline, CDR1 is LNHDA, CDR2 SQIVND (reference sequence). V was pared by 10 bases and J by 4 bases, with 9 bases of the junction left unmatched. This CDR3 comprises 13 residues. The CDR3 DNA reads TGTGCCACCCGAACAAACAGGGGCACTGAAGCTTTCTTT. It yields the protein CATRTNRGTEAFF.

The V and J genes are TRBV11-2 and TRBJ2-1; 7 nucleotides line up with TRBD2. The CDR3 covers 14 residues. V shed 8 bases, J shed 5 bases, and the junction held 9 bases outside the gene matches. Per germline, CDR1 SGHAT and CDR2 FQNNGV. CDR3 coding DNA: TGTGCCAGCCGGATCGGGGGGATAAACAATGAGCAGTTCTTC. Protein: CASRIGGINNEQFF.

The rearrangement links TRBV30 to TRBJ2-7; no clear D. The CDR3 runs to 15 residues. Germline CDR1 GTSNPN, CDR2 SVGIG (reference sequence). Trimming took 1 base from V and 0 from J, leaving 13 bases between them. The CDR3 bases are TGTGCCTGGAGTGATAAGGCAGGTCGCTCCTACGAGCAGTACTTC. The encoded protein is CAWSDKAGRSYEQYF.

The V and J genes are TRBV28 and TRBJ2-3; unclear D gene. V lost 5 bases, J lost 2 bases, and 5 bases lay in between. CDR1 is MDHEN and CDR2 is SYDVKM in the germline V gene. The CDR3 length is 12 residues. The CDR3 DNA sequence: TGTGCCAGCAGTCAGAACACAGATACGCAGTATTTT. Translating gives CASSQNTDTQYF. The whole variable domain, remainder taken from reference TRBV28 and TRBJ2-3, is DVKVTQSSRYLVKRTGEKVFLECVQDMDHENMFWYRQDPGLGLRLIYFSYDVKMKEKGDIPEGYSVSREKKERFSLILESASTNQTSMYLCASSQNTDTQYFGPGTRLTVL.

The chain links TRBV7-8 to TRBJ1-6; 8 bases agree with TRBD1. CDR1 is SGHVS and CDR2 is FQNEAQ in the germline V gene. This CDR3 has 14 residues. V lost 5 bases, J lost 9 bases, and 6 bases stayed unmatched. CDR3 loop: CASSPPGGSSPLHF. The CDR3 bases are TGTGCCAGCAGCCCCCCAGGGGGCAGTTCACCCCTCCACTTT.

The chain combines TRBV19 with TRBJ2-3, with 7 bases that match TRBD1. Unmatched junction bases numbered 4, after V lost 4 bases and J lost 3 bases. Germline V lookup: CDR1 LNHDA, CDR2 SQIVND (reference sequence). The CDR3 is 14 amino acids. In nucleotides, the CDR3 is TGTGCCAGTAGTACCTTACAGGGGACAGATACGCAGTATTTT. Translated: CASSTLQGTDTQYF.

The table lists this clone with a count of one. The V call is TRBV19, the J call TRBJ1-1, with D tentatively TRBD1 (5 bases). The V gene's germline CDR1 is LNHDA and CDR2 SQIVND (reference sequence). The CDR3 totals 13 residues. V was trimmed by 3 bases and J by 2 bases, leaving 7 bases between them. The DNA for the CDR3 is TGTGCCAGTAGTATGGGGGGAAACACTGAAGCTTTCTTT. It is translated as CASSMGGNTEAFF.

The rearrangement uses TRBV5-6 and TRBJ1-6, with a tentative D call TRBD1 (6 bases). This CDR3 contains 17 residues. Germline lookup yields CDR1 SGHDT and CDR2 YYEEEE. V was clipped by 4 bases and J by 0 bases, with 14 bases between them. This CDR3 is CASSRGGLASYNSPLHF. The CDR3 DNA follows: TGTGCCAGCAGCCGCGGGGGGCTCGCCTCCTATAATTCACCCCTCCACTTT. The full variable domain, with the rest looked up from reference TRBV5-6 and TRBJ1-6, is DAGVTQSPTHLIKTRGQQVTLRCSPKSGHDTVSWYQQALGQGPQFIFQYYEEEERQRGNFPDRFSGHQFPNYSSELNVNALLLGDSALYLCASSRGGLASYNSPLHFGNGTRLTVT.

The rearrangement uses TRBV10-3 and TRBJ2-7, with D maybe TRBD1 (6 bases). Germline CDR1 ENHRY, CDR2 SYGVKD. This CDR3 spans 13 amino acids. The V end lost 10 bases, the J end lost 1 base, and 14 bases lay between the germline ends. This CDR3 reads CATWGQGSYEQYF. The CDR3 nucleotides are TGTGCCACCTGGGGGCAGGGGTCCTACGAGCAGTACTTC.

CDR3 residues: CAWSAGNTGELFF. As DNA, the CDR3 is TGTGCCTGGAGTGCGGGGAACACCGGGGAGCTGTTTTTT. The chain is built from TRBV30 and TRBJ2-2; D remains unclear. The CDR3 is 13 amino acids. Germline CDR1 is GTSNPN and CDR2 is SVGIG (reference sequence). With 1 base removed from V and 1 base from J, the gap between germline ends came to 4 bases.

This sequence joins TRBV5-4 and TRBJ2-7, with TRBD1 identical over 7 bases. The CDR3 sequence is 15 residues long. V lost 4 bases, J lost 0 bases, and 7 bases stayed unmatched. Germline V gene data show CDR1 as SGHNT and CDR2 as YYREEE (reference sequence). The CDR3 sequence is CASSPSGQSSYEQYF. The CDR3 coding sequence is TGTGCCAGCAGCCCCTCGGGACAGTCCTCCTACGAGCAGTACTTC.

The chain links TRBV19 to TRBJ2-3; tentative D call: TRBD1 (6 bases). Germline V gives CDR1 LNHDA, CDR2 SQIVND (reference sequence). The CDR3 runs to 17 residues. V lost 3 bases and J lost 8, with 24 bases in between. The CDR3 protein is CASSMRGDRNFQSTQYF. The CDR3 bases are TGTGCCAGTAGTATGAGGGGCGACAGGAATTTCCAGAGTACGCAGTATTTT.

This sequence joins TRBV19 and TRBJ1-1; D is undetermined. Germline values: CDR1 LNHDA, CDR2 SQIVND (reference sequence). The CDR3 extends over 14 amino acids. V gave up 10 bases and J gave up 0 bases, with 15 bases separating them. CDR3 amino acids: CATNLEGLNTEAFF. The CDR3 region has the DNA TGTGCCACGAATTTGGAGGGCTTGAACACTGAAGCTTTCTTT.

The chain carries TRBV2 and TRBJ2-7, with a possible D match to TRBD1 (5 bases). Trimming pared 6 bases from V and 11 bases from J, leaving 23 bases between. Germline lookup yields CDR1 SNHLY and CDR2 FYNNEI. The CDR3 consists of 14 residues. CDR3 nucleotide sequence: TGTGCCAGCAGCGAACAAGTCGACAGTCGGATTAAGTACTTC. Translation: CASSEQVDSRIKYF.

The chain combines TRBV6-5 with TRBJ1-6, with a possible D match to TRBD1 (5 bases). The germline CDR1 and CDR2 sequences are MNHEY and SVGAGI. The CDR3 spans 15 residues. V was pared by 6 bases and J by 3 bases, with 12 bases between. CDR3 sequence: CASRRDPFYNSPLHF. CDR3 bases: TGTGCCAGCAGGCGGGACCCGTTCTATAATTCACCCCTCCACTTT.

This chain's CDR3 is CAVGTENIQYF. The CDR3 DNA is TGTGCCGTAGGGACAGAAAACATTCAGTACTTC. The rearrangement uses TRBV2 and TRBJ2-4; 7 bases line up with TRBD1. Germline V gene data show CDR1 as SNHLY and CDR2 as FYNNEI. Trimming cost V 11 bases and J 5 bases; bases outside gene matches: 3. The CDR3 covers 11 residues.

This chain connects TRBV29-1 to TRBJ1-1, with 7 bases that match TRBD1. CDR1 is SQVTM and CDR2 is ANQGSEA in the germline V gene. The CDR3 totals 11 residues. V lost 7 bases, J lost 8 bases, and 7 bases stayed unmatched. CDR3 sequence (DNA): TGCAGCGCCGCAAGACAGGGCGAAGCTTTCTTT. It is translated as CSAARQGEAFF.